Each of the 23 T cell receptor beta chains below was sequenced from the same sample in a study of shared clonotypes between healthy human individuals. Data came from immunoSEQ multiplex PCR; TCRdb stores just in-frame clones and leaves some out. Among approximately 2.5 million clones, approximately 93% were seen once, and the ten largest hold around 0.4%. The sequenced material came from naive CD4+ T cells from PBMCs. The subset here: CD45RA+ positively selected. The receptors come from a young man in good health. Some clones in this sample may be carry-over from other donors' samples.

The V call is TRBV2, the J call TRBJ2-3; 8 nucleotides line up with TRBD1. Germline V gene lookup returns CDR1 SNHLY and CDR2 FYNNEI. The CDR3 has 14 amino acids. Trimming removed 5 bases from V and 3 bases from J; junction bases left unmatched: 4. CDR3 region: CASSRRTGTDTQYF. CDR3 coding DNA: TGTGCCAGCAGTAGAAGGACAGGGACAGATACGCAGTATTTT.

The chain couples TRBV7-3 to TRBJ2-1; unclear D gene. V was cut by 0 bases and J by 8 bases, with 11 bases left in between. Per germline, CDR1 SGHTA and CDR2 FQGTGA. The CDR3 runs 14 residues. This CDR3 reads CASSLTLDWHEQFF. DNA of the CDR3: TGTGCCAGCAGCTTAACGCTCGATTGGCATGAGCAGTTCTTC.

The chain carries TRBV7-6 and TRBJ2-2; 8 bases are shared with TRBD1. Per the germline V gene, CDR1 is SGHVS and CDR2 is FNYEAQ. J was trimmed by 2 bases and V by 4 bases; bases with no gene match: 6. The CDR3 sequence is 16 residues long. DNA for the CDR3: TGTGCCAGCAGCTCGAACAGGGGGAGTAACACCGGGGAGCTGTTTTTT. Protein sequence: CASSSNRGSNTGELFF.

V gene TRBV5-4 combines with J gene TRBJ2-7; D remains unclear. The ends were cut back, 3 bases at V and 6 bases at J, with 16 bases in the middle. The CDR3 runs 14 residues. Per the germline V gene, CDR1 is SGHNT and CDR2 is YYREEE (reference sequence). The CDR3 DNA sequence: TGTGCCAGCAGCTCCCCCGGAACCCTCTCCGAGCAGTACTTC. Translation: CASSSPGTLSEQYF.

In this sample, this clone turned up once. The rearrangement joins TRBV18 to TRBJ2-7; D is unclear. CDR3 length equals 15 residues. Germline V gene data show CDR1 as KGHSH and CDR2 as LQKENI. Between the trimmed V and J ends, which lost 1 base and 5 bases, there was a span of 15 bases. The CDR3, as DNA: TGTGCCAGCTCACCACAGGGCGATCTCCTTGACGAGCAGTACTTC. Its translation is CASSPQGDLLDEQYF. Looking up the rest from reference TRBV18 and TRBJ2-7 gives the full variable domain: NAGVMQNPRHLVRRRGQEARLRCSPMKGHSHVYWYRQLPEEGLKFMVYLQKENIIDESGMPKERFSAEFPKEGPSILRIQQVVRGDSAAYFCASSPQGDLLDEQYFGPGTRLTVT.

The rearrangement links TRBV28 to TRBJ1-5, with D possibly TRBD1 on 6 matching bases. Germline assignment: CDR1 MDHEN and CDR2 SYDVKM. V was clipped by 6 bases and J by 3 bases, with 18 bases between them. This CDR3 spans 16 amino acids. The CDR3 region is CASSRGAQGFNQPQHF. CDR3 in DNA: TGTGCCAGCAGCCGGGGGGCCCAGGGCTTCAATCAGCCCCAGCATTTT.

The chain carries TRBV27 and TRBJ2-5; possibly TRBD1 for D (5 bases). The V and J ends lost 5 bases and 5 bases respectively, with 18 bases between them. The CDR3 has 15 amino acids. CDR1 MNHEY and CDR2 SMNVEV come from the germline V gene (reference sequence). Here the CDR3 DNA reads TGTGCCAGCAGTAACAGGAACCTCTTCGGGGAGACCCAGTACTTC. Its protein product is CASSNRNLFGETQYF.

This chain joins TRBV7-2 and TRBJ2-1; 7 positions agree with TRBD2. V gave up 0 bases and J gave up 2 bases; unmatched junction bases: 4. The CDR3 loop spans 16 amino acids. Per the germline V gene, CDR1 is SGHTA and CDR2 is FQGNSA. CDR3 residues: CASSLATSRAYNEQFF. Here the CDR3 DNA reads TGTGCCAGCAGCTTAGCGACTAGCCGAGCCTACAATGAGCAGTTCTTC.

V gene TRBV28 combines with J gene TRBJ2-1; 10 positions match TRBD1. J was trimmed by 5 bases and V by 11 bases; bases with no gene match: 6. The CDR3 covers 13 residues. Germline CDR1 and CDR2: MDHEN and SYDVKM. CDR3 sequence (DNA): TGTGCCGAAGCGGGACAGGGGAACAATGAGCAGTTCTTC. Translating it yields CAEAGQGNNEQFF. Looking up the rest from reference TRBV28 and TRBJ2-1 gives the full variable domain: DVKVTQSSRYLVKRTGEKVFLECVQDMDHENMFWYRQDPGLGLRLIYFSYDVKMKEKGDIPEGYSVSREKKERFSLILESASTNQTSMYLCAEAGQGNNEQFFGPGTRLTVL.

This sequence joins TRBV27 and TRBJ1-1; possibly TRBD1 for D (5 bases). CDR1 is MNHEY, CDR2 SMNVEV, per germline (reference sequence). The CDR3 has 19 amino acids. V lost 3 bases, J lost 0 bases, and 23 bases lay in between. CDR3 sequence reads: CASSFTYPRGSRMNTEAFF. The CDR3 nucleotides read TGTGCCAGCAGTTTCACATACCCCCGGGGCTCTCGCATGAACACTGAAGCTTTCTTT.

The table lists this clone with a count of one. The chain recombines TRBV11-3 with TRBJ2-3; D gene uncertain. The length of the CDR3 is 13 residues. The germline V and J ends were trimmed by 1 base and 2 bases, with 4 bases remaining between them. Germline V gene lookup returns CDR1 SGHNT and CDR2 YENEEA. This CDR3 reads CASSLVYTDTQYF. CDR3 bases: TGTGCCAGCAGCTTAGTTTACACAGATACGCAGTATTTT.

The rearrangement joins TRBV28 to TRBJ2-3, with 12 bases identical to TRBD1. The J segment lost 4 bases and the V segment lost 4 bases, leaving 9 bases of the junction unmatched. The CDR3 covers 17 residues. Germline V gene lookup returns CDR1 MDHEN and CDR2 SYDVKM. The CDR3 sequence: CASSSQPGQGAPDTQYF. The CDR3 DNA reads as TGTGCCAGCAGTTCCCAACCGGGACAGGGGGCCCCAGATACGCAGTATTTT.

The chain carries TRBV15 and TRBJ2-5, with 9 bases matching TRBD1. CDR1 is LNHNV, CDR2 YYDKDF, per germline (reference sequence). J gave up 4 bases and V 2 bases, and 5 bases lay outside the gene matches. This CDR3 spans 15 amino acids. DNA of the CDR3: TGTGCCACCAGCAGAAGGGACAGGGCCAGAGAGACCCAGTACTTC. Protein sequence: CATSRRDRARETQYF.

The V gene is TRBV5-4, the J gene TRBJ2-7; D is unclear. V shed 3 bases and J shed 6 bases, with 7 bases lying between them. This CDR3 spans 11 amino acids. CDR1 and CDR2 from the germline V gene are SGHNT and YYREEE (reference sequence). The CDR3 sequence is CASSSVGEQYF. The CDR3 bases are TGTGCCAGCAGCTCCGTGGGCGAGCAGTACTTC.

CDR3 nucleotides: TGCGCCAGCAGCCGGACTAGCGGGAGGGCCGGTGAGCAGTTCTTC. This codes for CASSRTSGRAGEQFF. V usage is TRBV10-1 and J usage is TRBJ2-1; 15 bases are shared with TRBD2. CDR3 length equals 15 residues. CDR1 is WNHNN and CDR2 is SYGVQD in the germline V gene (reference sequence). The J segment lost 9 bases and the V segment lost 6 bases, leaving 6 bases of the junction unmatched.

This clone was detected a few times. This CDR3 reads CASSTVSLNTEAFF. CDR3 DNA: TGTGCCAGCAGTACCGTCAGCCTGAACACTGAAGCTTTCTTT. The chain links TRBV28 to TRBJ1-1; D remains ambiguous. Between the trimmed V and J ends, which lost 5 bases and 0 bases, there was a span of 10 bases. CDR3 length equals 14 residues. Germline CDR1 and CDR2: MDHEN and SYDVKM. The entire variable domain, with the rest obtained from reference TRBV28 and TRBJ1-1, is as follows: DVKVTQSSRYLVKRTGEKVFLECVQDMDHENMFWYRQDPGLGLRLIYFSYDVKMKEKGDIPEGYSVSREKKERFSLILESASTNQTSMYLCASSTVSLNTEAFFGQGTRLTVV.

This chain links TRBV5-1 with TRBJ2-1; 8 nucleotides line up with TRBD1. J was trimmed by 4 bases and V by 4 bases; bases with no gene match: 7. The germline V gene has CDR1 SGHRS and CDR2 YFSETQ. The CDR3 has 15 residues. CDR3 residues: CASSQGQAGYNEQFF. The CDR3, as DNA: TGCGCCAGCAGCCAGGGACAGGCAGGTTACAATGAGCAGTTCTTC. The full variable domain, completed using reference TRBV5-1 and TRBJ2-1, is KAGVTQTPRYLIKTRGQQVTLSCSPISGHRSVSWYQQTPGQGLQFLFEYFSETQRNKGNFPGRFSGRQFSNSRSEMNVSTLELGDSALYLCASSQGQAGYNEQFFGPGTRLTVL.

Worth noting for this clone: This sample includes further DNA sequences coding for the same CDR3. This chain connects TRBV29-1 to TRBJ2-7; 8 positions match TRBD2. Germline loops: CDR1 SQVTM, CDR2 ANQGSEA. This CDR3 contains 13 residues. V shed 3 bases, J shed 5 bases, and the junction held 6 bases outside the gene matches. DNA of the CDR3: TGCAGCGTTGATAGCGGGAAGAGGAACGAGCAGTACTTC. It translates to CSVDSGKRNEQYF.

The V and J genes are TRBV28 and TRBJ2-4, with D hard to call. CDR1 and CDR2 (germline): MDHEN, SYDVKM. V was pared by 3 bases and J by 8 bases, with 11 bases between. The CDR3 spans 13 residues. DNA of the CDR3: TGTGCCAGCAGTTTGATGGCCCTGGACATTCAGTACTTC. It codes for CASSLMALDIQYF.

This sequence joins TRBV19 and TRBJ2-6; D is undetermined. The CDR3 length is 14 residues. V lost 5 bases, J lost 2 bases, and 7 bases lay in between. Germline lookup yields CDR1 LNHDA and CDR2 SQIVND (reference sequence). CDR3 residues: CASSGRAGANVLTF. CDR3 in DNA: TGTGCCAGTAGTGGAAGGGCTGGGGCCAACGTCCTGACTTTC.

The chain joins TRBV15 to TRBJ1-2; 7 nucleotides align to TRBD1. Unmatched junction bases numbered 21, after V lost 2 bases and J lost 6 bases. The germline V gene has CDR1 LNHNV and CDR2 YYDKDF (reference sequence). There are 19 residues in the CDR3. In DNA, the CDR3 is TGTGCCACCAGCAGATACCCTCGACGAACCGGGACAGATGAGGATGGCTACACCTTC. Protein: CATSRYPRRTGTDEDGYTF.

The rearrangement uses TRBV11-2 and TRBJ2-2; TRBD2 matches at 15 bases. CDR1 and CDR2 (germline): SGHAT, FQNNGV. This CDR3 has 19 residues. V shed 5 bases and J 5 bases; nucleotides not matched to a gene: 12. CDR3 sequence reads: CASSPRRGLAGGPTGELFF. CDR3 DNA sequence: TGTGCCAGCAGCCCCCGCCGCGGACTAGCGGGAGGGCCTACCGGGGAGCTGTTTTTT.

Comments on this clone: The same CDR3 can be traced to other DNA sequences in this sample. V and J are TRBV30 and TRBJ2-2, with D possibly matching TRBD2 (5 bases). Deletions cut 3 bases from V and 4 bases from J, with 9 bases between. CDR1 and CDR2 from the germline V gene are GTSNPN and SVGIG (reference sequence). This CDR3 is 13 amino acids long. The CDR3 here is CAWRVAGTGELFF. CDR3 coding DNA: TGTGCCTGGAGAGTCGCGGGCACCGGGGAGCTGTTTTTT.